Each of the 20 T cell receptor beta chains below was sequenced from the same sample in a study of blood T cell repertoires in COVID-19. The repertoire was sequenced with immunoSEQ multiplex PCR; TCRdb's copy has only in-frame clones and lacks some. Here the sample spans 200,000 or so clones, roughly four fifths being singletons. The material sequenced was peripheral blood. The origin of the receptors is a woman in her 30s with acute or convalescent COVID-19.

Only one count was recorded for this clone. The chain employs TRBV28 and TRBJ1-2, with 10 bases identical to TRBD1. Germline CDR1 reads MDHEN; CDR2 reads SYDVKM. There are 15 residues in the CDR3. J gave up 4 bases and V 10 bases, and 12 bases lay outside the gene matches. CDR3 sequence (DNA): TGTGCCACTCGAGCCGGGACAGGGGTTGGCTATGGCTACACCTTC. As protein: CATRAGTGVGYGYTF.

The rearrangement joins TRBV28 to TRBJ1-5, with unresolved D. The CDR3 sequence is 14 residues long. Looked up from germline, CDR1 is MDHEN and CDR2 is SYDVKM. Trimming took off 4 bases at V and 3 bases at J, with 10 bases between the two ends. CDR3 nucleotides: TGTGCCAGCAGTTCTAGGTTTTTCAATCAGCCCCAGCATTTT. Its translation is CASSSRFFNQPQHF.

The chain has TRBV5-6 and TRBJ1-6; 7 positions match TRBD1. CDR3 size: 15 residues. The ends lost 1 base at V and 9 bases at J; junction bases unmatched: 7. CDR1 is SGHDT and CDR2 is YYEEEE in the germline V gene. CDR3 bases: TGTGCCAGCAGCTTGTCAGAGGGGGCGTTTTCACCCCTCCACTTT. Translated: CASSLSEGAFSPLHF.

The rearrangement joins TRBV4-3 to TRBJ1-3; 7 positions agree with TRBD1. Germline values: CDR1 LGHNA, CDR2 YSLEER. This CDR3 comprises 17 residues. V lost 1 base, J lost 2 bases, and 8 bases stayed unmatched. CDR3 in DNA: TGCGCCAGCAGCCAAGGCACCGGCAGGGGGACTGGAAACACCATATATTTT. Protein: CASSQGTGRGTGNTIYF.

This chain connects TRBV4-3 to TRBJ2-1; D ambiguous. V lost 0 bases, J lost 4 bases, and 13 bases lay in between. The CDR3 contains 16 residues. Germline CDR1 LGHNA, CDR2 YSLEER. CDR3 protein: CASSQEIRWPYNEQFF. In nucleotides, the CDR3 is TGCGCCAGCAGCCAAGAAATCAGGTGGCCGTACAATGAGCAGTTCTTC.

This clone is a singleton in its sample. The J gene is TRBJ2-1, the V gene TRBV7-9; D is unresolved. Germline CDR1 is SEHNR and CDR2 is FQNEAQ (reference sequence). V lost 4 bases and J 3 bases, leaving 4 bases between the germline ends. This CDR3 comprises 12 residues. CDR3 sequence (DNA): TGTGCCAGCAGCTCCGGCTACAATGAGCAGTTCTTC. It specifies CASSSGYNEQFF.

This clone was seen only once. The chain recombines TRBV27 with TRBJ2-7; weak D call: TRBD2 (5 bases). The CDR3 length is 12 residues. Deletions cut 3 bases from V and 4 bases from J, with 7 bases between. Germline V gives CDR1 MNHEY, CDR2 SMNVEV (reference sequence). CDR3 nucleotides: TGTGCCAGCAGTTTTTCGGGATACGAGCAGTACTTC. It translates to CASSFSGYEQYF.

The chain combines TRBV9 with TRBJ1-1; a possible D gene is TRBD1 (6 bases). The germline gives CDR1 SGDLS, CDR2 YYNGEE. The V end was cut by 4 bases, the J end by 4 bases, with 11 bases between. The CDR3 length is 13 residues. The CDR3 DNA follows: TGTGCCAGCAGCCACAGGGCGGGCACTGAAGCTTTCTTT. It is translated as CASSHRAGTEAFF.

The chain joins TRBV5-1 to TRBJ2-3; D possibly corresponds to TRBD1 (5 bases). CDR3 length equals 13 residues. Germline lookup yields CDR1 SGHRS and CDR2 YFSETQ. Trimming stripped 4 bases from V and 5 bases from J, with 11 bases between. The DNA for the CDR3 is TGCGCCAGCAGCAAGGACCAGGGAGATACGCAGTATTTT. Translation: CASSKDQGDTQYF.

The V call is TRBV5-1, the J call TRBJ1-2; tentatively, D is TRBD1 (6 bases). The ends were cut back, 1 base at V and 3 bases at J, with 10 bases in the middle. The CDR3 is 14 amino acids. Germline V gene data show CDR1 as SGHRS and CDR2 as YFSETQ. CDR3 sequence: CASSLNRDYYGYTF. The CDR3 nucleotides are TGCGCCAGCAGCTTGAACAGGGATTACTATGGCTACACCTTC.

This sequence joins TRBV7-2 and TRBJ1-2, with no clear D. The CDR3 consists of 14 residues. Germline CDR1 SGHTA, CDR2 FQGNSA. Between the trimmed V and J ends, which lost 1 base and 10 bases, there was a span of 16 bases. In DNA, the CDR3 is TGTGCCAGCAGCTTAGGGGCTAACTCCTCCTACTACACCTTC. It yields the protein CASSLGANSSYYTF.

V and J are TRBV29-1 and TRBJ2-5; 10 positions match TRBD1. The CDR3 covers 14 residues. Germline CDR1 is SQVTM and CDR2 is ANQGSEA. Trimming took 7 bases from V and 7 from J; bases not matched to a gene: 12. The CDR3 coding sequence is TGCAGCGGGCGAACTGCCGGGACAGGGGTGACCCAGTACTTC. Protein sequence: CSGRTAGTGVTQYF. The variable domain in full, with the rest retrieved from reference TRBV29-1 and TRBJ2-5, is SAVISQKPSRDICQRGTSLTIQCQVDSQVTMMFWYRQQPGQSLTLIATANQGSEATYESGFVIDKFPISRPNLTFSTLTVSNMSPEDSSIYLCSGRTAGTGVTQYFGPGTRLLVL.

This clone was counted only a few times. This chain joins TRBV27 and TRBJ2-1, with D possibly TRBD1 on 6 matching bases. The CDR3 runs 16 residues. Trimming pared 5 bases from V and 0 bases from J, leaving 14 bases between. Germline lookup yields CDR1 MNHEY and CDR2 SMNVEV (reference sequence). The CDR3 is CASSGRGRSSYNEQFF. DNA for the CDR3: TGTGCCAGCAGTGGCAGGGGACGGAGCTCCTACAATGAGCAGTTCTTC.

V gene TRBV2 combines with J gene TRBJ1-1; no clear D. Trimming took 4 bases from V and 3 from J, leaving 9 bases between them. There are 13 residues in the CDR3. The germline V gene has CDR1 SNHLY and CDR2 FYNNEI. As DNA, the CDR3 is TGTGCCAGCAGTGCGGGGATAGACACTGAAGCTTTCTTT. This codes for CASSAGIDTEAFF.

V usage is TRBV4-3 and J usage is TRBJ1-4; TRBD1 matches at 8 bases. Germline-derived CDR1 and CDR2 are LGHNA and YSLEER. The ends lost 1 base at V and 4 bases at J; junction bases unmatched: 2. The CDR3 length is 15 residues. Written as DNA, the CDR3 is TGCGCCAGCAGCCAAGGGACAGGGATTAATGAAAAACTGTTTTTT. It yields the protein CASSQGTGINEKLFF.

This rearrangement joins TRBV5-1 to TRBJ2-3, with 8 positions matching TRBD1. CDR3 length: 14 amino acids. The V and J ends lost 3 bases and 4 bases, in that order; junction bases with no gene match: 4. Germline V lookup: CDR1 SGHRS, CDR2 YFSETQ. The CDR3 nucleotides are TGCGCCAGCAGCTCGGGACAGGTGGCAGATACGCAGTATTTT. This codes for CASSSGQVADTQYF.

The V call is TRBV19, the J call TRBJ1-2, with 8 bases fitting TRBD1. There are 17 residues in the CDR3. The germline V gene encodes CDR1 LNHDA and CDR2 SQIVND (reference sequence). V gave up 4 bases and J gave up 5 bases; unmatched junction bases: 15. In DNA, the CDR3 is TGTGCCAGTAGTACCGACCCTCCGACAGGGGTGAGATATGGCTACACCTTC. Its translation is CASSTDPPTGVRYGYTF.

This clone was found a few times. The rearrangement joins TRBV5-4 to TRBJ2-3; D is ambiguous. Trimming took off 2 bases at V and 1 base at J, with 5 bases between the two ends. From germline, CDR1 is SGHNT and CDR2 YYREEE (reference sequence). This CDR3 has 13 amino acids. DNA for the CDR3: TGTGCCAGCAGCTTAGCCGGCACAGATACGCAGTATTTT. It codes for CASSLAGTDTQYF.

This chain joins TRBV7-9 and TRBJ1-4; the D gene is possibly TRBD1 (6 bases). This CDR3 contains 16 residues. V was clipped by 1 base and J by 5 bases, with 14 bases between them. Germline CDR1 is SEHNR and CDR2 is FQNEAQ (reference sequence). CDR3 region: CASSLGTRGANEKLFF. The CDR3 bases are TGTGCCAGCAGCTTAGGTACCAGGGGCGCAAATGAAAAACTGTTTTTT. Full variable domain (outside the CDR3, taken from reference TRBV7-9 and TRBJ1-4): DTGVSQNPRHKITKRGQNVTFRCDPISEHNRLYWYRQTLGQGPEFLTYFQNEAQLEKSRLLSDRFSAERPKGSFSTLEIQRTEQGDSAMYLCASSLGTRGANEKLFFGSGTQLSVL.

The V and J genes are TRBV7-2 and TRBJ1-5, with a possible D match to TRBD1 (5 bases). Trimming left V 6 bases short and J 5 bases short, with 17 bases between. The CDR3 is 15 amino acids. From germline, CDR1 is SGHTA and CDR2 FQGNSA. The CDR3 here is CASRIGGGGYQPQHF. Written as DNA, the CDR3 is TGTGCCAGCAGAATTGGGGGGGGTGGCTATCAGCCCCAGCATTTT.